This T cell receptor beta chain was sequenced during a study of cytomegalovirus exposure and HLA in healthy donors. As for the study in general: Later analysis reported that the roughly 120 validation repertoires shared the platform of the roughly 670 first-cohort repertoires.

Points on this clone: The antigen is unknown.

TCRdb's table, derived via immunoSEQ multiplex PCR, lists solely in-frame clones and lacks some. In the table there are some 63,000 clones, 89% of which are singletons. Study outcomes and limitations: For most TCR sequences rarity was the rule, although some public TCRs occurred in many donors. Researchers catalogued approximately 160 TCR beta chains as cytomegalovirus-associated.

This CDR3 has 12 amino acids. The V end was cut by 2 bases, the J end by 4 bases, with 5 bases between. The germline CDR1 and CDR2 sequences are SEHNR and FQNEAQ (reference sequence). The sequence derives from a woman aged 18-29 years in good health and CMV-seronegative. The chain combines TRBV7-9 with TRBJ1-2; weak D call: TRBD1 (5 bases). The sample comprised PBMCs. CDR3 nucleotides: TGTGCCAGCAGCTTACAGGGCTATGGCTACACCTTC. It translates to CASSLQGYGYTF.